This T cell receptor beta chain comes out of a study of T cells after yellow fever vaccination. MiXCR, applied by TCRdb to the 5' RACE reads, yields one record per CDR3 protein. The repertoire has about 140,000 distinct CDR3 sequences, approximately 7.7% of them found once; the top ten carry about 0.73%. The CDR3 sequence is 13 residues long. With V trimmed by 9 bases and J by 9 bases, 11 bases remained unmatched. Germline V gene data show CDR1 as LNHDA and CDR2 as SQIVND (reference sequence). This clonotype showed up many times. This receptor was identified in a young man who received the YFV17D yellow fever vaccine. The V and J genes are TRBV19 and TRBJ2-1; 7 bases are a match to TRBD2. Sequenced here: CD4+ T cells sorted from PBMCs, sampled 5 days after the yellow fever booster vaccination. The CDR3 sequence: CASPRLAEGEQFF. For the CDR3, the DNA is TGTGCCAGCCCTAGACTAGCTGAAGGTGAGCAGTTCTTC.